This TCR beta chain comes out of a study of beta chain features in type 1 diabetes. General study points: Shorter TCRB CDR3s, moderately but significantly so, marked every one of the four CD4+ subsets in Type 1 diabetes patients. A pattern of fewer insertions and more deletions at VDJ junctions was seen in type 1 diabetes patients.

This clone occurred a few times. Its antigen is as yet unknown. The germline V gene has CDR1 SGHTA and CDR2 FQGNSA. The CDR3 has 15 amino acids. V trimming: 5 bases; J trimming: 10 bases; junction bases outside the gene matches: 6. Expressed TCRB transcripts were sequenced after all isolated RNA was converted to cDNA. Libraries were prepared by immunoSEQ multiplex PCR; TCRdb keeps only in-frame clonotypes and omits some of them. In the table there are under 300,000 clones, 15% to 20% of which are singletons. The source of this sequence is a man aged 25 to 40 with type 1 diabetes. The sample consisted of naive CD4+ T cells from blood. V is TRBV7-2 and J is TRBJ2-1, with TRBD2 identical over 15 bases. The CDR3 nucleotides are TGTGCCAGCAGCCCCGGACTAGCGGGAGGGCAAGAGCAGTTCTTC. Residues: CASSPGLAGGQEQFF.